Listed here are 16 T cell receptor beta chains from one sample, sequenced in a study of T-cell memory formation after mild COVID-19. TCRdb redid the calling of the 5' RACE reads with MiXCR, one entry per CDR3 protein. The table records 150,000 to 200,000 distinct CDR3 sequences, around 15% of them present only once. The sequenced sample was PBMCs or a T cell subset sorted from them (not recorded which). These receptors came from an adult woman who had mild COVID-19 (a few samples of this study predate the infection). Cell type and time point are not known.

This clonotype was seen more than once but under ten times. The chain links TRBV29-1 to TRBJ2-7, with TRBD1 matching 8 bases. Germline-derived CDR1 and CDR2 are SQVTM and ANQGSEA. Trimming took 1 base from V and 6 from J; bases not matched to a gene: 2. This CDR3 has 12 residues. In DNA form, the CDR3 reads TGCAGCGTTGAAGGGACAGGGCGCGAGCAGTACTTC. This encodes CSVEGTGREQYF.

This clonotype was counted a few times. In DNA form, the CDR3 reads TGTGCCAGCAGCTTAGTAGCGGACTCCTACAATGAGCAGTTCTTC. Amino acids: CASSLVADSYNEQFF. The chain carries TRBV7-6 and TRBJ2-1; D perhaps matches TRBD2 (6 bases). V was clipped by 1 base and J by 0 bases, with 7 bases between them. Per the germline V gene, CDR1 is SGHVS and CDR2 is FNYEAQ. The CDR3 is 15 residues long.

This clonotype was detected only a few times. The CDR3 region is CASRGLVDYEQYF. CDR3 in DNA: TGCGCCAGCAGAGGACTAGTGGATTACGAGCAGTACTTC. The genes are TRBV5-1 and TRBJ2-7; 7 bases align to TRBD2. The germline gives CDR1 SGHRS, CDR2 YFSETQ. CDR3 length: 13 residues. V lost 5 bases and J lost 4; bases outside the gene matches: 6.

This clonotype was observed many times. This sequence joins TRBV4-3 and TRBJ2-2, with a weak D call TRBD1 (6 bases). V lost 8 bases and J 2 bases, leaving 15 bases between the germline ends. The CDR3 totals 15 residues. Germline CDR1 LGHNA, CDR2 YSLEER. This CDR3 is CASSPGHANTGELFF. The CDR3 DNA is TGCGCCAGCTCACCGGGACACGCAAACACCGGGGAGCTGTTTTTT.

The rearrangement uses TRBV20-1 and TRBJ1-5; possibly TRBD1 for D (5 bases). Germline CDR1 is DFQATT and CDR2 is SNEGSKA (reference sequence). Trimming pared 4 bases from V and 4 bases from J, leaving 8 bases between. This CDR3 region has 12 residues. The CDR3 reads CSATRVNQPQHF. The DNA for the CDR3 is TGCAGTGCTACCAGGGTTAATCAGCCCCAGCATTTT.

This rearrangement joins TRBV5-5 to TRBJ1-2; tentative D call: TRBD1 (5 bases). CDR1 and CDR2 (germline): SGHKS, YYEKEE (reference sequence). The CDR3 totals 14 residues. The V end was cut by 1 base, the J end by 8 bases, with 15 bases between. The DNA for the CDR3 is TGTGCCAGCAGCTTGAGGGGCAAACACCCGGGCTACACCTTC. As protein: CASSLRGKHPGYTF.

This clonotype was recorded a few times. The genes are TRBV6-5 and TRBJ2-7; D remains unclear. CDR3 length equals 16 residues. Germline CDR1 is MNHEY and CDR2 is SVGAGI. V was clipped by 0 bases and J by 6 bases, with 18 bases between them. This CDR3 is CASSYSEPAPTREQYF. DNA for the CDR3: TGTGCCAGCAGTTACTCGGAACCCGCGCCAACCCGCGAGCAGTACTTC.

The DNA for the CDR3 is TGTGCCAGCAGCTTTCAGGGGTTAGGCGCCGGGGAGCTGTTTTTT. This translates into CASSFQGLGAGELFF. The chain links TRBV7-6 to TRBJ2-2, with D maybe TRBD1 (6 bases). The germline V and J ends were trimmed by 3 bases and 6 bases, with 14 bases remaining between them. This CDR3 region has 15 residues. The germline V gene encodes CDR1 SGHVS and CDR2 FNYEAQ.

This clonotype has more than one count but fewer than ten. The genes are TRBV5-4 and TRBJ2-3; D perhaps matches TRBD1 (6 bases). CDR1 and CDR2 from the germline V gene are SGHNT and YYREEE (reference sequence). The CDR3 has 16 residues. The V end was cut by 4 bases, the J end by 4 bases, with 19 bases between. The CDR3 spells CASSPDQGQRADTQYF. CDR3 in DNA: TGTGCCAGCAGCCCGGACCAGGGGCAGAGGGCAGATACGCAGTATTTT.

The chain joins TRBV29-1 to TRBJ1-1; no reliable D call. Germline assignment: CDR1 SQVTM and CDR2 ANQGSEA. Trimming removed 4 bases at V and 1 base at J, with 13 bases between. The CDR3 runs 14 residues. The CDR3 DNA sequence: TGCAGCGTTGCCAAAGGGCCCCGGAACACTGAAGCTTTCTTT. Translation: CSVAKGPRNTEAFF.

This clonotype was seen only a few times. The V call is TRBV5-1, the J call TRBJ2-7; 7 bases fit TRBD1. The V segment lost 0 bases and the J segment 3 bases; nucleotides outside the gene matches: 3. CDR1 is SGHRS and CDR2 is YFSETQ in the germline V gene. This CDR3 has 14 amino acids. CDR3 nucleotides: TGCGCCAGCAGCTTGGTGGGACAGTTCTACGAGCAGTACTTC. This translates into CASSLVGQFYEQYF. The variable domain in full, with the rest retrieved from reference TRBV5-1 and TRBJ2-7, is KAGVTQTPRYLIKTRGQQVTLSCSPISGHRSVSWYQQTPGQGLQFLFEYFSETQRNKGNFPGRFSGRQFSNSRSEMNVSTLELGDSALYLCASSLVGQFYEQYFGPGTRLTVT.

The chain has TRBV7-2 and TRBJ1-4; 10 bases agree with TRBD1. The V and J ends lost 5 bases and 7 bases, in that order; junction bases with no gene match: 4. Germline CDR1 is SGHTA and CDR2 is FQGNSA. CDR3 length equals 14 residues. CDR3 sequence: CASSEDRGAEKLFF. The CDR3 DNA follows: TGTGCCAGCAGCGAGGACAGGGGGGCTGAAAAACTGTTTTTT.

A few counts support this clonotype. The V call is TRBV5-1, the J call TRBJ2-3, with D tentatively TRBD1 (6 bases). V lost 4 bases and J 4 bases, leaving 16 bases between the germline ends. The CDR3 extends over 15 amino acids. CDR1 SGHRS and CDR2 YFSETQ come from the germline V gene. CDR3 sequence: CASSREGVSPDTQYF. The CDR3 DNA reads as TGCGCCAGCAGCCGAGAGGGGGTAAGCCCAGATACGCAGTATTTT. Full variable domain (remainder filled in from reference TRBV5-1 and TRBJ2-3): KAGVTQTPRYLIKTRGQQVTLSCSPISGHRSVSWYQQTPGQGLQFLFEYFSETQRNKGNFPGRFSGRQFSNSRSEMNVSTLELGDSALYLCASSREGVSPDTQYFGPGTRLTVL.

This chain joins TRBV15 and TRBJ2-2; the D is unclear. With 6 bases removed from V and 0 bases from J, the gap between germline ends came to 5 bases. Germline V gene sequence: CDR1 LNHNV, CDR2 YYDKDF (reference sequence). CDR3 length: 13 amino acids. The CDR3: CATRPPNTGELFF. The CDR3 DNA reads as TGTGCCACCAGGCCTCCGAACACCGGGGAGCTGTTTTTT.

This clonotype has only a few counts. The chain joins TRBV3-1 to TRBJ1-3, with D hard to call. V lost 4 bases and J lost 3, with 4 bases in between. The CDR3 runs 12 residues. Germline CDR1 is LGHDT and CDR2 is YNNKEL (reference sequence). CDR3 sequence: CASSPSGNTIYF. The CDR3 DNA reads TGTGCCAGCAGCCCCAGTGGAAACACCATATATTTT.

This clonotype was detected a few times. The chain employs TRBV10-3 and TRBJ1-1; D might be TRBD1 (6 bases). The CDR3 is 14 amino acids. V was pared by 0 bases and J by 4 bases, with 9 bases between. Germline V gene data show CDR1 as ENHRY and CDR2 as SYGVKD. CDR3 DNA sequence: TGTGCCATCAGTGAGTCGGGGGGGCCCACTGAAGCTTTCTTT. Translation: CAISESGGPTEAFF.